Listed here are 27 T cell receptor beta chains from one sample, sequenced in a study of CD8 T cells in ankylosing spondylitis. Findings and caveats of the study: Several highly homologous variants made up a TCR beta motif, and this motif appeared characteristic of ankylosing spondylitis blood.

No cognate antigen is known for these TCRs. TCRdb independently ran MiXCR on the 5' RACE reads; one entry per CDR3 protein. Found here are some 840,000 distinct CDR3 sequences, roughly 10% of them singletons; the top ten hold approximately 0.51%. Sequencing used blood, either unsorted or a sorted T cell fraction (not recorded which). These receptor sequences come from a male donor with ankylosing spondylitis.

The chain links TRBV28 to TRBJ2-1, with D perhaps TRBD2 (7 bases). Germline V gene lookup returns CDR1 MDHEN and CDR2 SYDVKM. CDR3 length: 14 amino acids. Trimming took 7 bases from V and 4 from J, leaving 14 bases between them. This chain's CDR3 is CASTRGAPYNEQFF. The CDR3 coding sequence is TGTGCCAGCACCCGGGGGGCACCATACAATGAGCAGTTCTTC.

This clonotype was detected only a few times. CDR3 nucleotides: TGTGCCATCAGAGGACAGGGGGTCGCTGAAGCTTTCTTT. Translation gives CAIRGQGVAEAFF. The chain uses TRBV10-3 and TRBJ1-1, with 10 positions matching TRBD1. CDR3 length: 13 amino acids. Germline assignment: CDR1 ENHRY and CDR2 SYGVKD. The V and J ends lost 6 bases and 6 bases, in that order; junction bases with no gene match: 4.

This clonotype was picked up many times. V gene TRBV6-4 combines with J gene TRBJ2-3; no clear D. The germline V gene encodes CDR1 MRHNA and CDR2 SNTAGT. The CDR3 extends over 13 amino acids. V lost 4 bases and J 2 bases, leaving 7 bases between the germline ends. This chain's CDR3 is CASSARFTDTQYF. The DNA of the CDR3 is TGTGCCAGCAGTGCTCGGTTCACAGATACGCAGTATTTT.

This chain joins TRBV30 and TRBJ2-7; D is perhaps TRBD1 or TRBD2 (6 bases each). The CDR3 has 14 residues. V dropped 5 bases and J dropped 7 bases, with 21 bases sitting between them. Germline CDR1 and CDR2: GTSNPN and SVGIG (reference sequence). CDR3 nucleotide sequence: TGTGCCTGGGGAGGGGGACTCCTATCCCGGGAGCAGTACTTC. As protein: CAWGGGLLSREQYF.

In this sample, this clonotype turned up a few times. The chain has TRBV20-1 and TRBJ2-1; 7 bases fit TRBD1. The V segment lost 4 bases and the J segment 3 bases; nucleotides outside the gene matches: 6. Germline V gives CDR1 DFQATT, CDR2 SNEGSKA (reference sequence). The CDR3 spans 14 residues. The CDR3 coding sequence is TGCAGTGCTATCCGACAGGGCCTCTACAATGAGCAGTTCTTC. It yields the protein CSAIRQGLYNEQFF.

This clonotype was detected many times. The chain links TRBV6-1 to TRBJ2-1, with 12 bases identical to TRBD2. Germline-derived CDR1 and CDR2 are MNHNS and SASEGT. J was trimmed by 14 bases and V by 7 bases; bases with no gene match: 9. The CDR3 contains 13 residues. The CDR3 DNA is TGTGCCAGCAAAGCTCTAGCGGGAGGGGGAGAGTTCTTC. Protein sequence: CASKALAGGGEFF.

This clonotype was seen a handful of times. The rearrangement joins TRBV20-1 to TRBJ2-7; possibly TRBD1 for D (6 bases). The V gene's germline CDR1 is DFQATT and CDR2 SNEGSKA (reference sequence). With 3 bases removed from V and 4 bases from J, the gap between germline ends came to 13 bases. This CDR3 has 13 amino acids. CDR3 protein: CSASWNREYEQYF. The CDR3 DNA reads as TGCAGTGCTAGCTGGAACAGGGAATACGAGCAGTACTTC.

This clonotype was seen only a few times. The chain carries TRBV20-1 and TRBJ1-2; D might be TRBD1 (6 bases). The V gene's germline CDR1 is DFQATT and CDR2 SNEGSKA (reference sequence). V lost 6 bases to trimming and J lost 0 bases, with 8 bases between them. This CDR3 region has 12 residues. The CDR3 coding sequence is TGCAGTGCGAGACAGGCTAACTATGGCTACACCTTC. Protein sequence: CSARQANYGYTF.

The gene calls are TRBV27 and TRBJ2-3; TRBD2 agrees at 15 bases. V lost 4 bases and J lost 1; bases outside the gene matches: 6. The germline V gene encodes CDR1 MNHEY and CDR2 SMNVEV (reference sequence). The CDR3 contains 18 residues. In DNA form, the CDR3 reads TGTGCCAGCAGTTGGACTAGCGGGAGGGCCTGGGGCACAGATACGCAGTATTTT. This gives the protein CASSWTSGRAWGTDTQYF.

The rearrangement uses TRBV9 and TRBJ1-2; D gene uncertain. Germline V gene lookup returns CDR1 SGDLS and CDR2 YYNGEE. Trimming took 4 bases from V and 2 from J, leaving 12 bases between them. CDR3 length: 14 amino acids. The CDR3 bases are TGTGCCAGCAGCCCCCTAGGGTGGAACTATGGCTACACCTTC. Residues: CASSPLGWNYGYTF.

The chain recombines TRBV7-2 with TRBJ2-5; 13 bases are a match to TRBD2. The V gene's germline CDR1 is SGHTA and CDR2 FQGNSA. CDR3 length: 17 amino acids. V trimming: 2 bases; J trimming: 5 bases; junction bases outside the gene matches: 8. CDR3 bases: TGTGCCAGCAGCTTACCTCGGAGGACTAGCGGGAGTGAGACCCAGTACTTC. Its protein is CASSLPRRTSGSETQYF.

The genes are TRBV9 and TRBJ2-5; 8 bases are shared with TRBD2. Per germline, CDR1 SGDLS and CDR2 YYNGEE. With V trimmed by 0 bases and J by 1 base, 5 bases remained unmatched. The CDR3 covers 16 residues. CDR3 amino acids: CASSVGREVFQETQYF. Here the CDR3 DNA reads TGTGCCAGCAGCGTAGGGCGGGAGGTCTTCCAAGAGACCCAGTACTTC. The variable domain in full, completed from reference TRBV9 and TRBJ2-5, reads DSGVTQTPKHLITATGQRVTLRCSPRSGDLSVYWYQQSLDQGLQFLIQYYNGEERAKGNILERFSAQQFPDLHSELNLSSLELGDSALYFCASSVGREVFQETQYFGPGTRLLVL.

This clonotype was seen more than once but under ten times. The chain carries TRBV9 and TRBJ1-1; D is possibly TRBD1 (5 bases). Trimming removed 4 bases from V and 4 bases from J, with 17 bases in between. Germline V lookup: CDR1 SGDLS, CDR2 YYNGEE. The CDR3 runs to 15 residues. The CDR3 nucleotides are TGTGCCAGCAGCCCAAACCCCGGGGGGGGCACTGAAGCTTTCTTT. It encodes CASSPNPGGGTEAFF.

In this sample, this clonotype turned up a few times. CDR3 region: CASSPRATRNKAFF. As DNA, the CDR3 is TGTGCCAGCAGTCCCCGGGCGACAAGGAATAAAGCTTTCTTT. The chain couples TRBV12-3 or TRBV12-4 to TRBJ1-1, with D hard to call. With 5 bases removed from V and 9 bases from J, the gap between germline ends came to 19 bases. The CDR3 runs 14 residues.

In this sample, this clonotype turned up a few times. The chain employs TRBV6-2 or TRBV6-3 and TRBJ1-1, with 10 bases identical to TRBD1. There are 14 residues in the CDR3. Germline V gene data show CDR1 as MNHEY and CDR2 as SVGEGT. V dropped 0 bases and J dropped 5; count of bases not matched to a gene: 0. The CDR3 DNA reads as TGTGCCAGCAGTTACTCGGACAGGGGGACTGAAGCTTTCTTT. It codes for CASSYSDRGTEAFF.

This chain uses TRBV4-2 with TRBJ2-2, with D hard to call. The CDR3 is made up of 14 amino acids. The V end lost 0 bases, the J end lost 5 bases, and 7 bases lay between the germline ends. Germline CDR1 LGHNA, CDR2 YNFKEQ. CDR3: CASSQDQQTGELFF. For the CDR3, the DNA is TGTGCCAGCAGCCAAGATCAACAAACCGGGGAGCTGTTTTTT.

V gene TRBV20-1 combines with J gene TRBJ1-4; 7 bases map to TRBD1. The J segment lost 7 bases and the V segment lost 4 bases, leaving 6 bases of the junction unmatched. The CDR3 spans 13 residues. Looked up from germline, CDR1 is DFQATT and CDR2 is SNEGSKA (reference sequence). The CDR3 loop is CSANRGRSEKLFF. Here the CDR3 DNA reads TGCAGTGCTAACAGGGGACGGAGTGAAAAACTGTTTTTT.

The J gene is TRBJ2-3, the V gene TRBV20-1; D not resolved. The CDR3 sequence is 13 residues long. V lost 2 bases and J 2 bases, leaving 8 bases between the germline ends. Looked up from germline, CDR1 is DFQATT and CDR2 is SNEGSKA (reference sequence). The CDR3, as DNA: TGCAGTGCTAGAAGGGCTTACACAGATACGCAGTATTTT. It translates to CSARRAYTDTQYF.

V is TRBV25-1 and J is TRBJ1-2; TRBD1 agrees at 9 bases. The V segment lost 11 bases and the J segment 0 bases; nucleotides outside the gene matches: 13. Germline CDR1 MGHDK, CDR2 SYGVNS. The CDR3 sequence is 16 residues long. DNA of the CDR3: TGTGCCGGCCACCCCGGGACAGGGCATACTAACTATGGCTACACCTTC. As protein: CAGHPGTGHTNYGYTF.

A few counts support this clonotype. The gene calls are TRBV29-1 and TRBJ2-1, with 7 bases lining up with TRBD1. Germline V CDR1 and CDR2: SQVTM, ANQGSEA. The length of the CDR3 is 13 residues. The V gene end was trimmed by 7 bases and the J gene end by 3 bases; junction bases not matched to a gene: 6. The CDR3 DNA is TGCAGCGCCCGGACAGGATTCTACAATGAGCAGTTCTTC. Its translation: CSARTGFYNEQFF.

This clonotype was seen a handful of times. V gene TRBV20-1 combines with J gene TRBJ2-5; 10 bases align to TRBD1. Germline CDR1 and CDR2: DFQATT and SNEGSKA (reference sequence). This CDR3 has 15 amino acids. After removal of 6 bases from V and 4 bases from J, the junction contained 11 bases not matched to a gene. In DNA form, the CDR3 reads TGCAGTGCAAAGCCGGGGACAGGGGTAGGAGAGACCCAGTACTTC. This encodes CSAKPGTGVGETQYF.

This clonotype turned up a few times. This chain joins TRBV7-3 and TRBJ1-1; D remains unclear. Per the germline V gene, CDR1 is SGHTA and CDR2 is FQGTGA. The CDR3 covers 15 residues. Deletions cut 4 bases from V and 1 base from J, with 13 bases between. The CDR3 DNA sequence: TGTGCCAGCAGCTCTACCCCGTGGGGGAACACTGAAGCTTTCTTT. It translates to CASSSTPWGNTEAFF.

The chain links TRBV5-1 to TRBJ1-2; D ambiguous. Trimming pared 4 bases from V and 0 bases from J, leaving 7 bases between. The CDR3 loop spans 13 amino acids. Germline assignment: CDR1 SGHRS and CDR2 YFSETQ. CDR3 protein: CASSLPANYGYTF. In DNA, the CDR3 is TGCGCCAGCAGCCTGCCCGCTAACTATGGCTACACCTTC.

V and J are TRBV5-1 and TRBJ2-3; a weak D match, TRBD1 (5 bases). Germline V gene lookup returns CDR1 SGHRS and CDR2 YFSETQ. CDR3 size: 15 residues. V lost 4 bases and J 0 bases, leaving 12 bases between the germline ends. The CDR3: CASSTTGPSTDTQYF. Here the CDR3 DNA reads TGCGCCAGCAGCACAACAGGACCGAGCACAGATACGCAGTATTTT.

This clonotype was seen only a few times. The V call is TRBV12-3 or TRBV12-4, the J call TRBJ2-6; D uncertain. This CDR3 contains 15 residues. V lost 6 bases and J lost 0, with 9 bases in between. In nucleotides, the CDR3 is TGTGCCAGCAGCCCCGTGCGCTCTGGGGCCAACGTCCTGACTTTC. Residues: CASSPVRSGANVLTF.

This clonotype was seen a few times. The DNA of the CDR3 is TGCGCCAGCAGCCAAGATTGGGATAATTCACCCCTCCACTTT. Protein product: CASSQDWDNSPLHF. J is TRBJ1-6 and V is TRBV4-3; D uncertain. The length of the CDR3 is 14 residues. CDR1 and CDR2 (germline): LGHNA, YSLEER. The V and J ends lost 0 bases and 5 bases respectively, with 5 bases between them.

This clonotype was counted between two and nine times. This sequence joins TRBV7-9 and TRBJ2-1; D gene unclear. V was cut by 1 base and J by 8 bases, with 6 bases left in between. This CDR3 is built from 12 residues. CDR1 is SEHNR, CDR2 FQNEAQ, per germline (reference sequence). CDR3 nucleotides: TGTGCCAGCAGCTTAGAATCCCATGAGCAGTTCTTC. Amino acids: CASSLESHEQFF.